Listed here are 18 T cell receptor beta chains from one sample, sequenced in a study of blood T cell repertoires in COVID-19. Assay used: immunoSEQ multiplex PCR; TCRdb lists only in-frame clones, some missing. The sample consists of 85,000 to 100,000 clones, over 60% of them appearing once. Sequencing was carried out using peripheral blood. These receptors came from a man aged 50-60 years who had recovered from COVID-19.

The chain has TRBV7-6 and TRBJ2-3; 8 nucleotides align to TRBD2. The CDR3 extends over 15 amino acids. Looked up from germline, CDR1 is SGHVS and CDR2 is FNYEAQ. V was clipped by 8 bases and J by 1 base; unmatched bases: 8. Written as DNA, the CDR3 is TGTGCCAGCCAGGTAGCGGGAAAGGGCACAGATACGCAGTATTTT. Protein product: CASQVAGKGTDTQYF.

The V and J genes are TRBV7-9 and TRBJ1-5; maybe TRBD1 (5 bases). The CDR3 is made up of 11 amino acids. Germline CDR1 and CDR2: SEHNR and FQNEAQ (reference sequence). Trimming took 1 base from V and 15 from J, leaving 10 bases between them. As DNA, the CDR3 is TGTGCCAGCAGCTTAGGGGGGACTTTGCATTTT. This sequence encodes CASSLGGTLHF.

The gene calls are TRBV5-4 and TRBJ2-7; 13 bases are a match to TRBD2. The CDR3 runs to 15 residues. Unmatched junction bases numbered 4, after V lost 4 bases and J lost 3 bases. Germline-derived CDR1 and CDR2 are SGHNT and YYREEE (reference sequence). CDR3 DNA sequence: TGTGCCAGCAGCCCCGGGACTAGCGGGATCTACGAGCAGTACTTC. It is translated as CASSPGTSGIYEQYF.

The CDR3 nucleotides read TGTGCCAGCAGCGGGGGCCGGGACAGGGGGCCCGAGCAGTACTTC. Protein: CASSGGRDRGPEQYF. The chain recombines TRBV7-8 with TRBJ2-7, with 12 bases identical to TRBD1. With V trimmed by 5 bases and J by 6 bases, 8 bases remained unmatched. Per the germline V gene, CDR1 is SGHVS and CDR2 is FQNEAQ. The CDR3 has 15 residues.

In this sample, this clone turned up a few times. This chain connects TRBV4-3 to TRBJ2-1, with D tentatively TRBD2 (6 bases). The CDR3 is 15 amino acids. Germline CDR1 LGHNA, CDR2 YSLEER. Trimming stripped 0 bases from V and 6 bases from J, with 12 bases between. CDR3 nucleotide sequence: TGCGCCAGCAGCCAAGATCCAGGGCGGGGCAATGAGCAGTTCTTC. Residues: CASSQDPGRGNEQFF.

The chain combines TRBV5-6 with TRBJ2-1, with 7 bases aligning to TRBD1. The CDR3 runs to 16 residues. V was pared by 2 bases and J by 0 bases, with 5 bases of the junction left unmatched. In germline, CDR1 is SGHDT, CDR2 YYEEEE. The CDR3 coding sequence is TGTGCCAGCAGCTTTCTGGGACAGAGCTCCTACAATGAGCAGTTCTTC. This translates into CASSFLGQSSYNEQFF.

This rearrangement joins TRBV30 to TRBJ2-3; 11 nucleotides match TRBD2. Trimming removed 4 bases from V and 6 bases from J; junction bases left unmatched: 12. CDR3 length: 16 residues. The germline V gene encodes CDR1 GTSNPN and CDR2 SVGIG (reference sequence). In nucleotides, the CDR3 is TGTGCCTGGACCGGATTAGCGGGGGGGCCAAGGGATACGCAGTATTTT. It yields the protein CAWTGLAGGPRDTQYF.

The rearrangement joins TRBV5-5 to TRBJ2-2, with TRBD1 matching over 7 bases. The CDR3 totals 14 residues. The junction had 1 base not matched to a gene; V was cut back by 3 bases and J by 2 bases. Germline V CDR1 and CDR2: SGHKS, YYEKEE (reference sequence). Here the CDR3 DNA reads TGTGCCAGCAGCTGGGACAGAAACACCGGGGAGCTGTTTTTT. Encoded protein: CASSWDRNTGELFF. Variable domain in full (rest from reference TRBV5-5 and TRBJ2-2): DAGVTQSPTHLIKTRGQQVTLRCSPISGHKSVSWYQQVLGQGPQFIFQYYEKEERGRGNFPDRFSARQFPNYSSELNVNALLLGDSALYLCASSWDRNTGELFFGEGSRLTVL.

Here the CDR3 DNA reads TGTGCCAGCAGCCAAGGGGCTGATAATGAGCAGTTCTTC. It encodes CASSQGADNEQFF. The chain is built from TRBV4-2 and TRBJ2-1; no clear D gene. The CDR3 spans 13 residues. Trimming removed 1 base from V and 7 bases from J, with 8 bases in between. Germline V gene data show CDR1 as LGHNA and CDR2 as YNFKEQ.

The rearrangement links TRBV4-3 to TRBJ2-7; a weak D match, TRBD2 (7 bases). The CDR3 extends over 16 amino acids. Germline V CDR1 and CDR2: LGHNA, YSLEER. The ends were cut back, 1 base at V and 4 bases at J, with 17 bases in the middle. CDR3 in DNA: TGCGCCAGCAGCCAAGGTGGGGGCGGGAGTTCGTACGAGCAGTACTTC. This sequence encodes CASSQGGGGSSYEQYF.

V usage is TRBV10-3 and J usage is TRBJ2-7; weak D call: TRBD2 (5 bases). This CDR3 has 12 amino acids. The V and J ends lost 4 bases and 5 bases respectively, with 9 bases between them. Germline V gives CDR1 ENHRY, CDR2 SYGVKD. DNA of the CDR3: TGTGCCATCAGTGTAGTCGGGGACGAGCAGTACTTC. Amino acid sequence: CAISVVGDEQYF.

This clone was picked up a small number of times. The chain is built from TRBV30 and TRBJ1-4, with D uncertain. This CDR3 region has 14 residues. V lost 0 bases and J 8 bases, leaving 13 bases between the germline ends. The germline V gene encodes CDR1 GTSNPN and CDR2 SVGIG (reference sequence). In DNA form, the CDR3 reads TGTGCCTGGAGTGTGGAATCGATCGGGGAAAAACTGTTTTTT. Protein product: CAWSVESIGEKLFF.

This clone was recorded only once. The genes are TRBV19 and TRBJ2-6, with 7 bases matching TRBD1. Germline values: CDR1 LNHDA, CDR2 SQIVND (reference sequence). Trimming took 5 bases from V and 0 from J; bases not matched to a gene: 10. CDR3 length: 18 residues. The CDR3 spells CASSPRGQLISGANVLTF. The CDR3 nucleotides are TGTGCCAGTAGTCCAAGGGGGCAGCTTATCTCTGGGGCCAACGTCCTGACTTTC.

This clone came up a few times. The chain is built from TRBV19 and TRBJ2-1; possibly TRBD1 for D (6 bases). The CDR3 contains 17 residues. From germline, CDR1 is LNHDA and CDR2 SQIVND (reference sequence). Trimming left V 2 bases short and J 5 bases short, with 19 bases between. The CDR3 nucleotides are TGTGCCAGTAGTATATACTCCGTCCCGACAGGCAACAATGAGCAGTTCTTC. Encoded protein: CASSIYSVPTGNNEQFF.

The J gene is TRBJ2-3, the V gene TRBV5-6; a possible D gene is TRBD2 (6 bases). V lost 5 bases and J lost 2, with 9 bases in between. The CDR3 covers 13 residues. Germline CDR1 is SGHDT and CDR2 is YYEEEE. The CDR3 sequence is CASSGGDTDTQYF. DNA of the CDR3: TGTGCCAGCAGTGGCGGGGACACAGATACGCAGTATTTT.

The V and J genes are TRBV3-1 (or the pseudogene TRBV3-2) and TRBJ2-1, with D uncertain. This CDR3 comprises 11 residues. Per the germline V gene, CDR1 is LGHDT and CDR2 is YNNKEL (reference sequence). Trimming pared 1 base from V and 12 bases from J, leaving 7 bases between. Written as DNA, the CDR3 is TGTGCCAGCAGCCAAGCAACAGTGCAGTTCTTC. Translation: CASSQATVQFF.

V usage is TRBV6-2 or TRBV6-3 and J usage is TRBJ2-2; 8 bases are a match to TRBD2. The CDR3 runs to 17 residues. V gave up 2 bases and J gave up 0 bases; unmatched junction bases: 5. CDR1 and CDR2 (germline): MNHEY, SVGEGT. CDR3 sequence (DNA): TGTGCCAGCAGTTACAACTCGGGAGGGCCGAACACCGGGGAGCTGTTTTTT. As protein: CASSYNSGGPNTGELFF.

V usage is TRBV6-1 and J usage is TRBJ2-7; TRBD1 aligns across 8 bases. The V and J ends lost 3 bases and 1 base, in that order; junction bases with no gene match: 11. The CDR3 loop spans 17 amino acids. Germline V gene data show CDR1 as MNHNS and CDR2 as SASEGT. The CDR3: CASSERQGAGFSYEQYF. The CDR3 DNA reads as TGTGCCAGCAGTGAGCGCCAGGGGGCAGGTTTTTCCTACGAGCAGTACTTC.